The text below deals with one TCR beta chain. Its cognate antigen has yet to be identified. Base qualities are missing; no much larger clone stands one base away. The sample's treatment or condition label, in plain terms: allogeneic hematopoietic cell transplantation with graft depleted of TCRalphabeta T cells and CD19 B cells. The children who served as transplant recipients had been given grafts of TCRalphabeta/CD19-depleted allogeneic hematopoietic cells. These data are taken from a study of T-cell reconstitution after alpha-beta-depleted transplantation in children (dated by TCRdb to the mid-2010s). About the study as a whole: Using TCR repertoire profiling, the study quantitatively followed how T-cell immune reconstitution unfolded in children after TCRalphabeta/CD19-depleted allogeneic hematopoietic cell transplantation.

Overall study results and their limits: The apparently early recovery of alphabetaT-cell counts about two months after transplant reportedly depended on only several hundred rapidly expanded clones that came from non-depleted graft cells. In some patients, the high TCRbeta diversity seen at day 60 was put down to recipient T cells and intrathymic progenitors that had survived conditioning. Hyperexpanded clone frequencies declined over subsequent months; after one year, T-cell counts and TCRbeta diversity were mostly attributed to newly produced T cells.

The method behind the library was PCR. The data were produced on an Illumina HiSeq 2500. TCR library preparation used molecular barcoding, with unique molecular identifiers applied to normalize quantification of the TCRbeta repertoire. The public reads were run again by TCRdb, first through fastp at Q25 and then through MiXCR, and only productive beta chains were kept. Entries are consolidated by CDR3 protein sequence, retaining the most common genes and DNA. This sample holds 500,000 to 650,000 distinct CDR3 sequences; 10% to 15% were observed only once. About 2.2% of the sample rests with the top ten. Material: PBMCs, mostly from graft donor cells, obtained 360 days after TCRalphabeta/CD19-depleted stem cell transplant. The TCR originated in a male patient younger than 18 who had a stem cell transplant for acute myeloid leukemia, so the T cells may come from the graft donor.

The sequenced DNA: TGTGCCACCAGCAGAGAGGACAGGGAATCTGGCTACACCTTC. Its protein reads: CATSREDRESGYTF. The V gene is TRBV15 and the J gene is TRBJ1-2; TRBD1 fits 8 bases in the junction. Trimmed from V: 0 bases; trimmed from J: 7 bases; junction bases lacking a gene match: 4. The CDR3 runs 14 amino acids, cysteine and phenylalanine included. Kept here is only the CDR3 DNA, which spans 42 bases and is read in frame from base 1. In the germline V gene (reference sequence), CDR1 corresponds to LNHNV and CDR2 to YYDKDF.